Listed below are T cell receptor beta chains from one sample, sequenced in a study of CD8+ T cells in alopecia areata. Here immunoSEQ multiplex PCR was the method, and the copy in TCRdb shows in-frame clones only, minus some. The sample includes approximately 210,000 clones, around 64% of them seen just once. This specimen was CD4+ T cells sorted from blood, taken between weeks 49 and 50, from a patient treated with tofacitinib. These receptor sequences come from a human donor with alopecia areata. Each CDR3 is given with its conserved first and last residue. The D gene is left open where the match is weak. Clone sizes are given selectively: once, few, many, or a class where the clone is expanded.

J,V,D,size,DNA,CDR3
TRBJ2-6,TRBV18,-,-,TGTGCCAGCTCACTGGGACCGCCGAGCTCTGGGGCCAACGTCCTGACTTTC,CASSLGPPSSGANVLTF
TRBJ2-2,TRBV30,-,few,TGTGCCTGGAGGATGGGTCCTAACACCGGGGAGCTGTTTTTT,CAWRMGPNTGELFF
TRBJ2-7,TRBV6-6,-,-,TGTGCCAGCAGTTACAATCAGGACGAGCAGTACTTC,CASSYNQDEQYF
TRBJ1-6,TRBV15,-,-,TGTGCCACCAGCAGAGATTCATCACCCCTCCACTTT,CATSRDSSPLHF
TRBJ1-5,TRBV6-1,-,-,TGTGCCAGCAGTGAAGAGGGCAGAGGTAGCAATCAGCCCCAGCATTTT,CASSEEGRGSNQPQHF
TRBJ1-1,TRBV6-5,-,few,TGTGCCAGCAGTTATAAGCCCAGGGACACTGAAGCTTTCTTT,CASSYKPRDTEAFF
TRBJ1-1,TRBV30,-,-,TGTGCCTGGAGTCGACACCAGATGAACACTGAAGCTTTCTTT,CAWSRHQMNTEAFF
TRBJ2-5,TRBV30,-,-,TGTGCCGGGGGGCTGGGGATCGGAGAGACCCAGTACTTC,CAGGLGIGETQYF
TRBJ2-4,TRBV6-5,TRBD1,-,TGTGCCAGCAGTTACGGCCTGACAGGGGGGAAAAACATTCAGTACTTC,CASSYGLTGGKNIQYF
TRBJ2-7,TRBV29-1,-,-,TGCAGCGTTGAAGATGGAGGGAGTAACGAGCAGTACTTC,CSVEDGGSNEQYF
TRBJ1-5,TRBV7-2,-,few,TGTGCCAGCAGCCCCGGGGGCGCCCCCAATCAGCCCCAGCATTTT,CASSPGGAPNQPQHF
TRBJ2-3,TRBV15,TRBD1,-,TGTGCCACCAGCAGACATGGGACAGGGGGCACAGATACGCAGTATTTT,CATSRHGTGGTDTQYF